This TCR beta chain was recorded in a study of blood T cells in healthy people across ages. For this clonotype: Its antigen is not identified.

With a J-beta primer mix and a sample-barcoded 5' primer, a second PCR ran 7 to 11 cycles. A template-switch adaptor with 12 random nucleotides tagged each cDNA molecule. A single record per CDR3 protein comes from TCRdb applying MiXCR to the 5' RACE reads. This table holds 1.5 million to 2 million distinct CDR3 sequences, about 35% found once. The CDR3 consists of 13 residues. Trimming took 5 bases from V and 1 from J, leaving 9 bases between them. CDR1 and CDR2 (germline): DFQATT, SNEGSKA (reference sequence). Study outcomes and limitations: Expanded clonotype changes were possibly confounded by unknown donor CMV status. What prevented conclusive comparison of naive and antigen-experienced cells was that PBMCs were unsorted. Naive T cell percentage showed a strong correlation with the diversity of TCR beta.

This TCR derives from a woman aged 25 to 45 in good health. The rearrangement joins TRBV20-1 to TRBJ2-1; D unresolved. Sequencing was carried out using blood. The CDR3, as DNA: TGCAGTGCTGGGTTAGCATCCTACAATGAGCAGTTCTTC. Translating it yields CSAGLASYNEQFF.